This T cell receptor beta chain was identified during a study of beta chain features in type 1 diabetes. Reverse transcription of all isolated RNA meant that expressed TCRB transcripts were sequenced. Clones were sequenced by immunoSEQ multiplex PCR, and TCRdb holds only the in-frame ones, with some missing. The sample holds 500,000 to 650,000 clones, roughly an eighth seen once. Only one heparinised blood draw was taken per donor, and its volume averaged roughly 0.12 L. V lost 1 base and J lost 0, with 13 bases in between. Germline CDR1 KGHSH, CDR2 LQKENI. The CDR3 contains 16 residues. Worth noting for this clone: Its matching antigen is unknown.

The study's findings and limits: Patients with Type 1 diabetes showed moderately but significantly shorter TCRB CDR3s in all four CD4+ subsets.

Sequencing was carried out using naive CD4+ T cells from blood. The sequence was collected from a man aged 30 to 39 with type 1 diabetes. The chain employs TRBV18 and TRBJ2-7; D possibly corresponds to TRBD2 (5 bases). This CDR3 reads CASSPRLAGSSYEQYF. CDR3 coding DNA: TGTGCCAGCTCACCACGTCTAGCCGGAAGCTCCTACGAGCAGTACTTC.